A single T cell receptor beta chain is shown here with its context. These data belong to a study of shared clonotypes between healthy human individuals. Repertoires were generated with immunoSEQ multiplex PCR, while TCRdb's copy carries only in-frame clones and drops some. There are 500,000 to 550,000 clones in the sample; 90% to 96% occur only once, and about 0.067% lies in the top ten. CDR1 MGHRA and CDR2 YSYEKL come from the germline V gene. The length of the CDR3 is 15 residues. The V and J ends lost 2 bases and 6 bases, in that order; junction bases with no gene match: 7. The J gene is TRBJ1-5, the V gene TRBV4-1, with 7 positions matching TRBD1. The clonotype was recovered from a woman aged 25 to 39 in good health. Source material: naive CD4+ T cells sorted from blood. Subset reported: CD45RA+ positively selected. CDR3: CASSQKTGVFQPQHF. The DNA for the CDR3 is TGCGCCAGCAGCCAAAAAACAGGGGTTTTTCAGCCCCAGCATTTT.